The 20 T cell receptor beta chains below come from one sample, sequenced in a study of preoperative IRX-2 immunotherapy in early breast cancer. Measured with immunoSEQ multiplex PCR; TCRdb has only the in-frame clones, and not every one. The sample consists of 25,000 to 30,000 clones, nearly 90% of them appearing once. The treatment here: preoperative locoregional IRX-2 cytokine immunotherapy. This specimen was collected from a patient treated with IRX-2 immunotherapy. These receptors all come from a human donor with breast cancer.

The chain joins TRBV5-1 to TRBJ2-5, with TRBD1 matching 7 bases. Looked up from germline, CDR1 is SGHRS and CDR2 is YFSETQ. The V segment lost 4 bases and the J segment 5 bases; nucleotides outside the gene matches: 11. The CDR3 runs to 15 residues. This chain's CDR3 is CASSGGQRGSETQYF. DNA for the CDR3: TGCGCCAGCAGCGGGGGACAGAGGGGTTCGGAGACCCAGTACTTC.

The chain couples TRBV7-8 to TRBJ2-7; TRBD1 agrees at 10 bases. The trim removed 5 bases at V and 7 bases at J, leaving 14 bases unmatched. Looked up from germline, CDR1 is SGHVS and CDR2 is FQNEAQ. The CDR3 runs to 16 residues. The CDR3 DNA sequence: TGTGCCAGCAGCCCCCAATCCGGGACAGGGGTTAGAGAGCAGTACTTC. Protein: CASSPQSGTGVREQYF.

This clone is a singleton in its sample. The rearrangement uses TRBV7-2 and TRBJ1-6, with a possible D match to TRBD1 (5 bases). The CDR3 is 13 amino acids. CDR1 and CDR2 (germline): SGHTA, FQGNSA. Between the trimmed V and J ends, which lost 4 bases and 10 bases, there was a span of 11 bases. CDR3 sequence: CASSWGLGSPLHF. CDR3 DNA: TGTGCCAGCAGCTGGGGACTCGGCTCACCCCTCCACTTT.

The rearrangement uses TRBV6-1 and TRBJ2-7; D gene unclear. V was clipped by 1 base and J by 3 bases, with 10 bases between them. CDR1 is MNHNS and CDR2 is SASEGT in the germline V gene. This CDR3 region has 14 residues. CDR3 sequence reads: CASSEGQLIYEQYF. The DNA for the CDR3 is TGTGCCAGCAGTGAAGGCCAGCTGATCTACGAGCAGTACTTC.

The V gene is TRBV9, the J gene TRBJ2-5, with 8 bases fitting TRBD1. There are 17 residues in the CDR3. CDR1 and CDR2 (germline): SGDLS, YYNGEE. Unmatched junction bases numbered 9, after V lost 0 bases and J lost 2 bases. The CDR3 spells CASSVATGQGFQETQYF. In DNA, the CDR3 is TGTGCCAGCAGCGTAGCTACCGGACAGGGTTTTCAAGAGACCCAGTACTTC.

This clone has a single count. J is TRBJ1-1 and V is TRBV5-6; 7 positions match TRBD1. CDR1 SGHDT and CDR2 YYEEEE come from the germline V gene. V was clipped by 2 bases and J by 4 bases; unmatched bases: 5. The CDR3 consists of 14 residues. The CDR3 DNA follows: TGTGCCAGCAGCTTACAGGGGTATGGCACTGAAGCTTTCTTT. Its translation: CASSLQGYGTEAFF.

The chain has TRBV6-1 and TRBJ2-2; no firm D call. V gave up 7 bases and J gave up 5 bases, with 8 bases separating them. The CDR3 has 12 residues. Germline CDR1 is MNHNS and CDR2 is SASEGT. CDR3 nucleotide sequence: TGTGCCAGCATATGGGAAACCGGGGAGCTGTTTTTT. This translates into CASIWETGELFF.

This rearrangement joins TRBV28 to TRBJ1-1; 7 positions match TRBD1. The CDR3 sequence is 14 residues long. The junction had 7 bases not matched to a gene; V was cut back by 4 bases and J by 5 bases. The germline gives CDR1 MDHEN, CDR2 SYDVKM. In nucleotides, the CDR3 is TGTGCCAGCAGTTATTCAGGGGGTAGGACTGAAGCTTTCTTT. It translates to CASSYSGGRTEAFF. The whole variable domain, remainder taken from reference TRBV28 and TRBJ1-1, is DVKVTQSSRYLVKRTGEKVFLECVQDMDHENMFWYRQDPGLGLRLIYFSYDVKMKEKGDIPEGYSVSREKKERFSLILESASTNQTSMYLCASSYSGGRTEAFFGQGTRLTVV.

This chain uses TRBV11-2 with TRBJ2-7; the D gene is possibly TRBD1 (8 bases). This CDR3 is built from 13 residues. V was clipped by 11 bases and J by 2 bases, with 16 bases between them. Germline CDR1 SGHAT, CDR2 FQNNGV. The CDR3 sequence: CASTGGVTYEQYF. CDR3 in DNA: TGTGCCTCCACAGGGGGGGTTACCTACGAGCAGTACTTC.

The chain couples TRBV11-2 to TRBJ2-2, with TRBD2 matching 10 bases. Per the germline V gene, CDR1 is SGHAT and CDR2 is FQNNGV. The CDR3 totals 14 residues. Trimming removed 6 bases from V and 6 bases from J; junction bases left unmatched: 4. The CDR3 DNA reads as TGTGCCAGCAGACTAGCGGGGCGTCCCGGGGAGCTGTTTTTT. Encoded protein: CASRLAGRPGELFF.

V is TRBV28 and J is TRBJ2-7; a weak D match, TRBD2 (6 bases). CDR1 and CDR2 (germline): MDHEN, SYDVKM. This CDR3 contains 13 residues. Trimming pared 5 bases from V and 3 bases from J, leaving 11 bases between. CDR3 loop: CASSIDSGYEQYF. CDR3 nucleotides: TGTGCCAGCAGTATAGATAGCGGCTACGAGCAGTACTTC. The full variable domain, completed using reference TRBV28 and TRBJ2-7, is DVKVTQSSRYLVKRTGEKVFLECVQDMDHENMFWYRQDPGLGLRLIYFSYDVKMKEKGDIPEGYSVSREKKERFSLILESASTNQTSMYLCASSIDSGYEQYFGPGTRLTVT.

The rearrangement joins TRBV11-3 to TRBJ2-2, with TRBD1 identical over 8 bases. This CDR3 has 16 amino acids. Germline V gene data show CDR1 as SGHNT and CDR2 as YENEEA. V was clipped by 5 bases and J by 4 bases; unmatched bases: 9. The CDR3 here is CASSAGGAFSTGELFF. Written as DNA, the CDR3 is TGTGCCAGCAGCGCAGGGGGCGCTTTTTCCACCGGGGAGCTGTTTTTT.

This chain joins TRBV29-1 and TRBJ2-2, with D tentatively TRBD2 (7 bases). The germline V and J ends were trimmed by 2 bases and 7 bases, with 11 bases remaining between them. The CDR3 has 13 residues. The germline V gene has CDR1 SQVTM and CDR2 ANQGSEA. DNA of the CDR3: TGCAGCGTTGAAAGGGGGGGCTACGGGGAGCTGTTTTTT. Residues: CSVERGGYGELFF.

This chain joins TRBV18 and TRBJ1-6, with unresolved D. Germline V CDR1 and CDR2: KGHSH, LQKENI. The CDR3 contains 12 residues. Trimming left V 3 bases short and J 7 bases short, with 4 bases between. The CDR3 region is CASSPANSPLHF. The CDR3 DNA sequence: TGTGCCAGCTCACCCGCCAATTCACCCCTCCACTTT.

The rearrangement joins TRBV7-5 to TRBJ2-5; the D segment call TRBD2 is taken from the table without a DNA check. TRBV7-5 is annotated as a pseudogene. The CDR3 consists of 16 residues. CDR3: CVRSWTSGRREETQYF. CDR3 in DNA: TGTGTCAGAAGCTGGACTAGCGGGCGTAGGGAAGAGACCCAGTACTTC.

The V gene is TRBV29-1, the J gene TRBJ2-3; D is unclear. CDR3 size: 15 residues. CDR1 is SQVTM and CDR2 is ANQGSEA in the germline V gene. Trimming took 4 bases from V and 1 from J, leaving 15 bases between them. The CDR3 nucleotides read TGCAGCGTTGCGTCAAGTACATCCCGCACAGATACGCAGTATTTT. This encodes CSVASSTSRTDTQYF.

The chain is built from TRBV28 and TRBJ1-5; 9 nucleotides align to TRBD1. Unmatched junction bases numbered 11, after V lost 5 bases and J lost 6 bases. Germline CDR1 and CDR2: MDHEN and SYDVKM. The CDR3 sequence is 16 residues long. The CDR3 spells CASSPTGQGRGQPQHF. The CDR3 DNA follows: TGTGCCAGCAGTCCTACGGGACAGGGACGAGGTCAGCCCCAGCATTTT.

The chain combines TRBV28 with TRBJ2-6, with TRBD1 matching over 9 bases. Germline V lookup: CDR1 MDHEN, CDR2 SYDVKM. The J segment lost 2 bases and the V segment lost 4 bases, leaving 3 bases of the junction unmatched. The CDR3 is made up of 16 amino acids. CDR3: CASSSQGAAGANVLTF. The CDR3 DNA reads TGTGCCAGCAGTTCACAGGGGGCGGCTGGGGCCAACGTCCTGACTTTC.

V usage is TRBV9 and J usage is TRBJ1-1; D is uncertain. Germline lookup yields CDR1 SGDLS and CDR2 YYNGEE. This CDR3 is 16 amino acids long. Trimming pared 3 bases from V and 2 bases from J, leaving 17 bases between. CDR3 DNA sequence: TGTGCCAGCAGCGGTGACGCCGCCGCTATTAACACTGAAGCTTTCTTT. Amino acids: CASSGDAAAINTEAFF. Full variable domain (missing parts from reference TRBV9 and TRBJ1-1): DSGVTQTPKHLITATGQRVTLRCSPRSGDLSVYWYQQSLDQGLQFLIQYYNGEERAKGNILERFSAQQFPDLHSELNLSSLELGDSALYFCASSGDAAAINTEAFFGQGTRLTVV.

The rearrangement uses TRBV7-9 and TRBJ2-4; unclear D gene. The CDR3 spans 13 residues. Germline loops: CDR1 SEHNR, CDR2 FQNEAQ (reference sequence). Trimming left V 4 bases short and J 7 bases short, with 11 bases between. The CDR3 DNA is TGTGCCAGCAGCTCGGGCGGCCAGAACATTCAGTACTTC. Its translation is CASSSGGQNIQYF. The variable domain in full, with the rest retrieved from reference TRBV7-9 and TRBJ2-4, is DTGVSQNPRHKITKRGQNVTFRCDPISEHNRLYWYRQTLGQGPEFLTYFQNEAQLEKSRLLSDRFSAERPKGSFSTLEIQRTEQGDSAMYLCASSSGGQNIQYFGAGTRLSVL.